Below are 20 T cell receptor beta chains sequenced from a single sample in a study of cytomegalovirus exposure and HLA in healthy donors. The PCR was carried out with 60 Vbeta primers and 13 Jbeta primers. Profiling relied on immunoSEQ multiplex PCR, and the TCRdb table lists in-frame clones only, not all of them. The sample includes tens of thousands of clones, about 72% seen only once; the top ten take 7% to 10%. The sample was PBMCs. Receptors originate from a woman in her 30s in good health and CMV-seropositive.

The chain recombines TRBV5-1 with TRBJ2-1, with TRBD2 identical over 9 bases. The germline gives CDR1 SGHRS, CDR2 YFSETQ. CDR3 length: 15 residues. Trimming at V came to 4 bases and at J to 4 bases, leaving 6 bases not matched to a gene. The CDR3 reads CASSTLAGDYNEQFF. CDR3 in DNA: TGCGCCAGCAGCACCTTAGCGGGAGATTACAATGAGCAGTTCTTC.

In its sample, this clone was seen a few times. The chain couples TRBV18 to TRBJ2-2, with 7 positions matching TRBD1. Germline CDR1 KGHSH, CDR2 LQKENI. Losses at the gene ends were 8 bases for V and 3 bases for J; bases not matched to a gene: 6. CDR3 length: 14 residues. The CDR3 sequence is CASRDSFYTGELFF. CDR3 sequence (DNA): TGTGCCAGCCGGGACAGTTTCTACACCGGGGAGCTGTTTTTT.

The chain employs TRBV5-1 and TRBJ1-1; 9 nucleotides line up with TRBD1. Per the germline V gene, CDR1 is SGHRS and CDR2 is YFSETQ. The CDR3 is made up of 15 amino acids. Unmatched junction bases numbered 4, after V lost 4 bases and J lost 0 bases. The CDR3 DNA sequence: TGCGCCAGCAGCCCGGGACAGGGACTGAACACTGAAGCTTTCTTT. Protein sequence: CASSPGQGLNTEAFF.

V and J are TRBV5-6 and TRBJ2-1, with 7 bases that match TRBD2. Looked up from germline, CDR1 is SGHDT and CDR2 is YYEEEE. This CDR3 is 14 amino acids long. J lost 3 bases, V lost 7 bases, and 7 bases had no gene match. CDR3 nucleotide sequence: TGTGCCAGCTCCGAGCGGGACGTCTACAATGAGCAGTTCTTC. This encodes CASSERDVYNEQFF. The full variable domain, in which reference TRBV5-6 and TRBJ2-1 provide the parts outside the CDR3, is DAGVTQSPTHLIKTRGQQVTLRCSPKSGHDTVSWYQQALGQGPQFIFQYYEEEERQRGNFPDRFSGHQFPNYSSELNVNALLLGDSALYLCASSERDVYNEQFFGPGTRLTVL.

The chain links TRBV30 to TRBJ1-2; 8 nucleotides line up with TRBD1. Germline loops: CDR1 GTSNPN, CDR2 SVGIG (reference sequence). This CDR3 is 14 amino acids long. V gave up 0 bases and J gave up 5 bases; unmatched junction bases: 5. The CDR3 is CAWSVRTGIYGYTF. As DNA, the CDR3 is TGTGCCTGGAGTGTAAGGACAGGGATATATGGCTACACCTTC.

The chain has TRBV28 and TRBJ2-1; 7 bases are shared with TRBD2. The CDR3 contains 15 residues. Germline CDR1 MDHEN, CDR2 SYDVKM. V dropped 3 bases and J dropped 6; count of bases not matched to a gene: 8. CDR3 in amino acids: CASSLRRVAGNEQFF. The CDR3 DNA reads TGTGCCAGCAGTTTGAGGCGAGTAGCGGGCAATGAGCAGTTCTTC.

The V and J genes are TRBV6-1 and TRBJ2-7; 9 bases are a match to TRBD2. V dropped 2 bases and J dropped 3; count of bases not matched to a gene: 17. The CDR3 loop spans 19 amino acids. Germline loops: CDR1 MNHNS, CDR2 SASEGT. The CDR3 DNA reads TGTGCCAGCAGTGAATTCCCCCCTAGCGGGGCCCACGCTAACTACGAGCAGTACTTC. Translation gives CASSEFPPSGAHANYEQYF.

V is TRBV6-5 and J is TRBJ2-5; 8 nucleotides align to TRBD1. Germline CDR1 is MNHEY and CDR2 is SVGAGI. After removal of 5 bases from V and 2 bases from J, the junction contained 7 bases not matched to a gene. The CDR3 is 15 amino acids. CDR3 amino acids: CASSRTGNGQETQYF. For the CDR3, the DNA is TGTGCCAGCAGTCGGACAGGGAATGGGCAAGAGACCCAGTACTTC.

The rearrangement joins TRBV18 to TRBJ1-6, with 9 bases matching TRBD1. With V trimmed by 2 bases and J by 11 bases, 10 bases remained unmatched. The CDR3 is 16 amino acids. The V gene's germline CDR1 is KGHSH and CDR2 LQKENI. The CDR3 region has the DNA TGTGCCAGCTCACCATTATCGGGACAGGGTTCGCCACCCCTCCACTTT. Translated, it gives CASSPLSGQGSPPLHF.

The rearrangement joins TRBV6-6 to TRBJ1-5, with 8 bases fitting TRBD1. The CDR3 totals 15 residues. V was pared by 6 bases and J by 4 bases, with 8 bases of the junction left unmatched. Germline V gives CDR1 MNHNY, CDR2 SVGAGI (reference sequence). CDR3 region: CASRHGTGGNQPQHF. For the CDR3, the DNA is TGTGCCAGCAGACACGGGACAGGAGGAAATCAGCCCCAGCATTTT.

V usage is TRBV5-1 and J usage is TRBJ2-3, with 10 bases aligning to TRBD2. The CDR3 runs 17 residues. Trimming took 0 bases from V and 0 from J; bases not matched to a gene: 4. Germline V gene lookup returns CDR1 SGHRS and CDR2 YFSETQ. CDR3 in DNA: TGCGCCAGCAGCTTGGCCCCTAGCGGGAGTAGCACAGATACGCAGTATTTT. It encodes CASSLAPSGSSTDTQYF.

This sequence joins TRBV6-6 and TRBJ2-7, with unresolved D. CDR3 size: 11 residues. V was trimmed by 5 bases and J by 4 bases, leaving 6 bases between them. Looked up from germline, CDR1 is MNHNY and CDR2 is SVGAGI (reference sequence). The CDR3 nucleotides read TGTGCCAGCAGTCCTAGATACGAGCAGTACTTC. This codes for CASSPRYEQYF.

The V and J genes are TRBV7-8 and TRBJ2-7; 12 bases map to TRBD2. The CDR3 sequence is 16 residues long. Trimming cost V 5 bases and J 5 bases; bases outside gene matches: 10. Germline V gene data show CDR1 as SGHVS and CDR2 as FQNEAQ. The CDR3 reads CASSRSSGGAGHEQYF. DNA for the CDR3: TGTGCCAGCAGCCGCTCTAGCGGGGGGGCCGGGCACGAGCAGTACTTC.

The chain recombines TRBV30 with TRBJ1-1; tentative D call: TRBD1 (5 bases). In germline, CDR1 is GTSNPN, CDR2 SVGIG (reference sequence). The CDR3 totals 12 residues. V gave up 4 bases and J gave up 7 bases, with 13 bases separating them. CDR3 in DNA: TGTGCCTGGACGCTTAGCACAGGTGAAGCTTTCTTT. Encoded protein: CAWTLSTGEAFF.

This chain links TRBV7-8 with TRBJ2-1; D perhaps matches TRBD2 (6 bases). Germline V CDR1 and CDR2: SGHVS, FQNEAQ. V lost 1 base and J lost 0, with 10 bases in between. The CDR3 contains 16 residues. The CDR3 protein is CASSLGGVSSYNEQFF. DNA of the CDR3: TGTGCCAGCAGCTTAGGGGGGGTGAGCTCCTACAATGAGCAGTTCTTC.

V and J are TRBV30 and TRBJ2-2; TRBD2 aligns across 7 bases. CDR1 is GTSNPN, CDR2 SVGIG, per germline (reference sequence). CDR3 length: 14 amino acids. DNA for the CDR3: TGTGCGTGGGGTGCGGGGGAGAACACCGGGGAGCTGTTTTTT. Its protein product is CAWGAGENTGELFF.

The gene calls are TRBV7-3 and TRBJ2-4; 9 bases match TRBD1. After removal of 5 bases from V and 6 bases from J, the junction contained 11 bases not matched to a gene. The CDR3 has 16 residues. Germline V gives CDR1 SGHTA, CDR2 FQGTGA. CDR3 DNA: TGTGCCAGCAGCCCTCCACCGGGACAGGGCCCAAACATTCAGTACTTC. Protein sequence: CASSPPPGQGPNIQYF.

This chain uses TRBV11-2 with TRBJ1-1; 9 bases align to TRBD1. V gave up 6 bases and J gave up 3 bases; unmatched junction bases: 20. Germline V gives CDR1 SGHAT, CDR2 FQNNGV. This CDR3 has 19 amino acids. The DNA of the CDR3 is TGTGCCAGCAGAGTGCTGAAGGCCTCGTACAGGGGGCGCGACACTGAAGCTTTCTTT. Protein: CASRVLKASYRGRDTEAFF.

The chain joins TRBV29-1 to TRBJ2-1, with 8 bases lining up with TRBD1. Looked up from germline, CDR1 is SQVTM and CDR2 is ANQGSEA. CDR3 length: 16 amino acids. V gave up 7 bases and J gave up 7 bases; unmatched junction bases: 18. For the CDR3, the DNA is TGCAGCGCCGAAGGGCAAGGGACAGGCGCACCGAATGAGCAGTTCTTC. Protein: CSAEGQGTGAPNEQFF.

This chain uses TRBV11-2 with TRBJ2-2; D is perhaps TRBD1 (6 bases). Trimming took off 5 bases at V and 2 bases at J, with 15 bases between the two ends. The CDR3 is 16 residues long. Germline CDR1 SGHAT, CDR2 FQNNGV. CDR3 nucleotide sequence: TGTGCCAGCAGCCAAATCCGGGACATTAACACCGGGGAGCTGTTTTTT. It encodes CASSQIRDINTGELFF. Supplemented by reference TRBV11-2 and TRBJ2-2, the full variable domain reads EAGVAQSPRYKIIEKRQSVAFWCNPISGHATLYWYQQILGQGPKLLIQFQNNGVVDDSQLPKDRFSAERLKGVDSTLKIQPAKLEDSAVYLCASSQIRDINTGELFFGEGSRLTVL.